The rows below give T cell receptor beta chains drawn from one sample of a study of preoperative IRX-2 immunotherapy in early breast cancer. Assay used: immunoSEQ multiplex PCR; TCRdb lists only in-frame clones, some missing. The sample includes approximately 38,000 clones, approximately 80% seen only once; the top ten take approximately 1.5%. The input for sequencing was lymph node tissue, taken after IRX-2 immunotherapy. The source is a human donor with breast cancer. Both conserved end residues are part of each CDR3. Each record gives: J gene, D gene, V gene, CDR3 protein. The D gene is left open where the match is weak.

>TRBJ1-2|.|TRBV6-8
CASSSGRVGQMSYTF
>TRBJ1-5|.|TRBV6-8
CASRESSGGSNQPQHF
>TRBJ2-7|TRBD2|TRBV11-3
CASSTRTSGEVRPYEQYF
>TRBJ1-5|TRBD1|TRBV7-7
CASSLETGRNQPQHF
>TRBJ2-2|.|TRBV19
CASKDRNEVGELFF
>TRBJ1-1|.|TRBV7-1
CASTDVLSTEAFF
>TRBJ1-5|.|TRBV11-3
CASSLRNSNQPQHF
>TRBJ1-5|.|TRBV15
CTTSRDRVGQPQHF
>TRBJ1-1|.|TRBV11-3
CASSPQSGNTEAFF
>TRBJ2-5|TRBD2|TRBV11-3
CASSLGLAGLQETQYF
>TRBJ1-4|.|TRBV28
CASSRAFRGSEKLFF
>TRBJ1-1|TRBD1|TRBV28
CLTGGLRDTEAFF
>TRBJ1-2|.|TRBV14
CASSQVPRGSGYTF
>TRBJ2-7|TRBD1|TRBV5-1
CASSSGGIGYEQYF
>TRBJ2-3|.|TRBV6-8
CAISVGETSTDTQYF
>TRBJ2-2|.|TRBV5-1
CASSLWSRKNTGELFF
>TRBJ1-5|.|TRBV6-8
CASSYLLGTGHLNQPQHF
>TRBJ1-2|.|TRBV7-6
CASSLGAGVGYGYTF
>TRBJ1-6|.|TRBV6-8
CASSYYSGTGGNNSPLHF
>TRBJ2-5|TRBD1|TRBV4-1
CASSQGTGGQGTQYF
>TRBJ1-3|TRBD1|TRBV6-8
CASRSTGTASPEGNTIYF
>TRBJ1-6|.|TRBV11-3
CASSLRPANSPLHF
>TRBJ2-7|.|TRBV30
CAWSGSYEQYF
>TRBJ1-3|.|TRBV28
CASSLSGRDSGNTIYF
>TRBJ2-1|.|TRBV11-3
CASSPTAWDNEQFF
>TRBJ1-1|TRBD1|TRBV6-8
CASSAGQGLGNTEAFF
>TRBJ2-6|.|TRBV5-1
CASSLGGTGANVLTF
>TRBJ1-1|.|TRBV5-1
CASSDGQTGANTEAFF
>TRBJ2-3|TRBD1|TRBV29-1
CSVVGWDRGSADTQYF